Below, 30 T cell receptor beta chains from the same sample are listed, as sequenced in a study of identical twins. TCRdb recomputed calls from the 5' RACE reads with MiXCR, one row per CDR3 protein. The table includes hundreds of thousands of distinct CDR3 sequences, 20% to 25% detected once. These data were likewise used in another study, on T cells expressing NK-cell markers.

Source material: PBMCs. The receptors originated from a young woman in good health.

The chain combines TRBV12-3 or TRBV12-4 with TRBJ1-2; D remains unclear. V was shortened by 6 bases and J by 4 bases, with 9 bases between the two germline ends. The CDR3 is 12 residues long. CDR3 region: CASSISPYGYTF. In DNA, the CDR3 is TGTGCCAGCAGCATAAGCCCCTATGGCTACACCTTC.

The CDR3 spells CASRVGTGVGSEQFF. In nucleotides, the CDR3 is TGCGCCAGCAGGGTCGGAACGGGAGTTGGTAGTGAGCAGTTCTTC. V and J are TRBV4-3 and TRBJ2-1; possible D gene TRBD2, 6 bases. CDR3 length equals 15 residues. V lost 6 bases, J lost 9 bases, and 21 bases lay in between. CDR1 is LGHNA, CDR2 YSLEER, per germline.

This chain joins TRBV7-8 and TRBJ2-1, with 8 bases aligning to TRBD2. V shed 2 bases, J shed 6 bases, and the junction held 6 bases outside the gene matches. Germline V gene data show CDR1 as SGHVS and CDR2 as FQNEAQ. The CDR3 is made up of 15 amino acids. In DNA form, the CDR3 reads TGTGCCAGCAGCTTAAGCGGGAGCGGAGGCAATGAGCAGTTCTTC. This encodes CASSLSGSGGNEQFF.

This rearrangement joins TRBV10-1 to TRBJ2-3; a weak D match, TRBD1 (5 bases). The CDR3 length is 14 residues. CDR1 is WNHNN and CDR2 is SYGVQD in the germline V gene (reference sequence). Between the trimmed V and J ends, which lost 3 bases and 2 bases, there was a span of 9 bases. The CDR3 nucleotides read TGCGCCAGCAGTGACCCAGGGAACACAGATACGCAGTATTTT. It codes for CASSDPGNTDTQYF.

This rearrangement joins TRBV10-3 to TRBJ2-1; 8 bases align to TRBD2. CDR1 ENHRY and CDR2 SYGVKD come from the germline V gene. Losses at the gene ends were 11 bases for V and 1 base for J; bases not matched to a gene: 4. This CDR3 region has 13 residues. The CDR3 DNA follows: TGTGCCGTTAGCGGGGTATCCTACAATGAGCAGTTCTTC. Translated: CAVSGVSYNEQFF.

This clonotype was recorded many times. The genes are TRBV29-1 and TRBJ1-1, with 8 bases that match TRBD1. V shed 7 bases and J 1 base; nucleotides not matched to a gene: 23. Per the germline V gene, CDR1 is SQVTM and CDR2 is ANQGSEA. The CDR3 length is 19 residues. The CDR3, as DNA: TGCAGCGGGGGCTACCAGGGGGCCGGTTTTGCCCGTAGGAACACTGAAGCTTTCTTT. Its translation: CSGGYQGAGFARRNTEAFF.

This clonotype was found many times. The chain is built from TRBV5-1 and TRBJ2-4; TRBD1 matches at 8 bases. This CDR3 contains 14 residues. J was trimmed by 8 bases and V by 9 bases; bases with no gene match: 13. CDR1 and CDR2 (germline): SGHRS, YFSETQ. CDR3 sequence (DNA): TGCGCCACGTCATCAGGGGGCGCGAGGGACATTCAGTACTTC. Translation: CATSSGGARDIQYF.

This clonotype was recorded many times. V is TRBV2 and J is TRBJ2-1; D uncertain. V was trimmed by 10 bases and J by 12 bases, leaving 16 bases between them. The CDR3 is made up of 11 amino acids. Germline values: CDR1 SNHLY, CDR2 FYNNEI. CDR3 bases: TGTGCCACCTTCTCTATGATCGGGCAGTTCTTC. Protein product: CATFSMIGQFF.

This clonotype was observed many times. The chain carries TRBV20-1 and TRBJ1-1; D remains unclear. The germline gives CDR1 DFQATT, CDR2 SNEGSKA (reference sequence). The V end lost 1 base, the J end lost 2 bases, and 8 bases lay between the germline ends. The CDR3 length is 13 residues. In DNA form, the CDR3 reads TGCAGTGCTAGAGTGCGGGTTAACACTGAAGCTTTCTTT. Amino acids: CSARVRVNTEAFF.

As to this clonotype: At one boundary the junction diverges from the germline segment, which might be a read error. The rearrangement links TRBV28 to TRBJ1-4; 7 bases match TRBD1. The CDR3 spans 10 residues. Per the germline V gene, CDR1 is MDHEN and CDR2 is SYDVKM. The CDR3 sequence: CASGGDRVHF. The CDR3 DNA follows: TGTGCCAGCGGCGGTGACAGGGTCCATTTT. The variable domain in full, with the rest retrieved from reference TRBV28 and TRBJ1-4, is DVKVTQSSRYLVKRTGEKVFLECVQDMDHENMFWYRQDPGLGLRLIYFSYDVKMKEKGDIPEGYSVSREKKERFSLILESASTNQTSMYLCASGGDRVHFGSGTQLSVL.

This clonotype was seen once. The chain links TRBV7-9 to TRBJ2-7; 9 bases fit TRBD2. The CDR3 totals 15 residues. Germline-derived CDR1 and CDR2 are SEHNR and FQNEAQ (reference sequence). V gave up 5 bases and J gave up 5 bases; unmatched junction bases: 10. The CDR3 protein is CASSHESGGNDEQYF. CDR3 coding DNA: TGTGCCAGCAGCCACGAAAGCGGGGGGAACGACGAGCAGTACTTC.

This clonotype was counted a few times. This chain uses TRBV9 with TRBJ2-3, with D possibly matching TRBD2 (6 bases). CDR1 is SGDLS and CDR2 is YYNGEE in the germline V gene. V was cut by 0 bases and J by 6 bases, with 11 bases left in between. The CDR3 covers 14 residues. CDR3: CASSVGAGRDTQYF. For the CDR3, the DNA is TGTGCCAGCAGCGTAGGGGCGGGACGGGATACGCAGTATTTT. The full variable domain, completed using reference TRBV9 and TRBJ2-3, is DSGVTQTPKHLITATGQRVTLRCSPRSGDLSVYWYQQSLDQGLQFLIQYYNGEERAKGNILERFSAQQFPDLHSELNLSSLELGDSALYFCASSVGAGRDTQYFGPGTRLTVL.

The chain is built from TRBV7-9 and TRBJ2-2; D may be TRBD2 (5 bases). The V end was cut by 4 bases, the J end by 8 bases, with 8 bases between. Per the germline V gene, CDR1 is SEHNR and CDR2 is FQNEAQ (reference sequence). CDR3 size: 12 residues. CDR3 sequence: CASSWRMGELFF. The CDR3 bases are TGTGCCAGCAGCTGGAGGATGGGGGAGCTGTTTTTT.

This clonotype was seen only a few times. CDR3 residues: CASSYVGTSGRLGRQYF. CDR3 sequence (DNA): TGTGCCAGCAGTTACGTAGGGACTAGCGGGAGGCTAGGGCGGCAGTACTTC. The chain combines TRBV6-5 with TRBJ2-7, with 15 bases lining up with TRBD2. V lost 2 bases to trimming and J lost 9 bases; unmatched junction nucleotides: 11. Germline CDR1 MNHEY, CDR2 SVGAGI. The CDR3 has 17 residues.

This clonotype was found many times. J is TRBJ2-5 and V is TRBV9, with a possible D match to TRBD2 (5 bases). Deletions cut 2 bases from V and 2 bases from J, with 7 bases between. The CDR3 loop spans 13 amino acids. Looked up from germline, CDR1 is SGDLS and CDR2 is YYNGEE. The CDR3 DNA reads as TGTGCCAGCAGCGTGACGGGACAAGAGACCCAGTACTTC. It yields the protein CASSVTGQETQYF.

This clonotype came up a few times. The CDR3 DNA reads TGCAGCGTTGAAGGAGGGAGTGGGTCCTACAATGAGCAGTTCTTC. It yields the protein CSVEGGSGSYNEQFF. The chain combines TRBV29-1 with TRBJ2-1; the D gene is possibly TRBD2 (5 bases). CDR1 and CDR2 (germline): SQVTM, ANQGSEA. The CDR3 sequence is 15 residues long. V dropped 1 base and J dropped 1 base, with 11 bases sitting between them.

This chain links TRBV5-1 with TRBJ1-6; D remains unclear. CDR1 SGHRS and CDR2 YFSETQ come from the germline V gene. The V gene lost 4 bases and the J gene lost 7 bases, with 24 bases spanning the gap. CDR3 length equals 18 residues. CDR3 sequence: CASSLAPMVRYGNSPLHF. In DNA, the CDR3 is TGCGCCAGCAGCCTAGCTCCTATGGTGCGGTACGGCAATTCACCCCTCCACTTT.

This rearrangement joins TRBV6-2 or TRBV6-3 to TRBJ2-7; D gene ambiguous. Germline CDR1 is MNHEY and CDR2 is SVGEGT. Deletions cut 3 bases from V and 5 bases from J, with 8 bases between. This CDR3 is built from 12 residues. This chain's CDR3 is CASSYRQHEQYF. DNA for the CDR3: TGTGCCAGCAGTTATCGTCAGCACGAGCAGTACTTC.

This clonotype showed up just a few times. V usage is TRBV5-1 and J usage is TRBJ2-1; D is ambiguous. Trimming stripped 1 base from V and 9 bases from J, with 11 bases between. CDR1 SGHRS and CDR2 YFSETQ come from the germline V gene. The CDR3 is 13 residues long. CDR3 region: CASSLLVDGEQFF. The CDR3 coding sequence is TGCGCCAGCAGCTTGTTGGTTGATGGTGAGCAGTTCTTC.

The rearrangement uses TRBV11-2 and TRBJ2-1; 13 bases are a match to TRBD2. This CDR3 comprises 17 residues. The trim removed 5 bases at V and 8 bases at J, leaving 12 bases unmatched. In germline, CDR1 is SGHAT, CDR2 FQNNGV. The CDR3 DNA is TGTGCCAGCAGCCCAAGACTAGCGGGAGGCAAGATCGATGAGCAGTTCTTC. Protein sequence: CASSPRLAGGKIDEQFF.

The chain combines TRBV10-2 with TRBJ2-7; D not resolved. The CDR3 sequence is 15 residues long. The V end lost 3 bases, the J end lost 0 bases, and 12 bases lay between the germline ends. Per the germline V gene, CDR1 is WSHSY and CDR2 is SAAADI. The CDR3, as DNA: TGCGCCAGCAGTGATGGGGAAAGGAACTCCTACGAGCAGTACTTC. This gives the protein CASSDGERNSYEQYF.

This chain uses TRBV7-9 with TRBJ2-7; D is perhaps TRBD1 or TRBD2 (5 bases each). This CDR3 is 13 amino acids long. The V end lost 5 bases, the J end lost 7 bases, and 15 bases lay between the germline ends. The germline gives CDR1 SEHNR, CDR2 FQNEAQ (reference sequence). The CDR3 DNA sequence: TGTGCCAGCAGCAGCATCCGGGACCGGGAGCAGTACTTC. Encoded protein: CASSSIRDREQYF. The full variable domain, completed using reference TRBV7-9 and TRBJ2-7, is DTGVSQNPRHKITKRGQNVTFRCDPISEHNRLYWYRQTLGQGPEFLTYFQNEAQLEKSRLLSDRFSAERPKGSFSTLEIQRTEQGDSAMYLCASSSIRDREQYFGPGTRLTVT.

The sample holds a few counts of this clonotype. The gene calls are TRBV12-3 or TRBV12-4 and TRBJ2-6; 8 positions match TRBD1. The CDR3 contains 16 residues. Trimming removed 10 bases from V and 0 bases from J; junction bases left unmatched: 8. CDR3 sequence (DNA): TGTGCCACTAGACAGGGGTTCCTCTCTGGGGCCAACGTCCTGACTTTC. Translation gives CATRQGFLSGANVLTF.

This CDR3 is CATSYIANTGELFF. The CDR3 nucleotides read TGTGCCACCAGCTACATCGCGAACACCGGGGAGCTGTTTTTT. The chain employs TRBV15 and TRBJ2-2; D gene unclear. Germline V CDR1 and CDR2: LNHNV, YYDKDF (reference sequence). V lost 5 bases, J lost 0 bases, and 7 bases lay in between. This CDR3 contains 14 residues. The entire variable domain, with the rest obtained from reference TRBV15 and TRBJ2-2, is as follows: DAMVIQNPRYQVTQFGKPVTLSCSQTLNHNVMYWYQQKSSQAPKLLFHYYDKDFNNEADTPDNFQSRRPNTSFCFLDIRSPGLGDTAMYLCATSYIANTGELFFGEGSRLTVL.

This rearrangement joins TRBV7-8 to TRBJ2-2; D not resolved. Deletions cut 4 bases from V and 2 bases from J, with 5 bases between. The CDR3 has 13 residues. Germline loops: CDR1 SGHVS, CDR2 FQNEAQ. The CDR3 nucleotides are TGTGCCAGCAGCTCCTTCAACACCGGGGAGCTGTTTTTT. This codes for CASSSFNTGELFF.

In this sample, this clonotype turned up many times. The chain links TRBV20-1 to TRBJ1-1; TRBD1 aligns across 7 bases. Germline-derived CDR1 and CDR2 are DFQATT and SNEGSKA (reference sequence). CDR3 size: 14 residues. The V and J ends lost 1 base and 1 base, in that order; junction bases with no gene match: 3. Here the CDR3 reads CSARVYRGNTEAFF. The CDR3 nucleotides read TGCAGTGCTAGAGTCTACAGGGGGAACACTGAAGCTTTCTTT.

This clonotype has at least ten counts. This chain joins TRBV5-1 and TRBJ2-7; 7 bases are shared with TRBD1. Looked up from germline, CDR1 is SGHRS and CDR2 is YFSETQ. Germline trimming cut 4 bases from V and 3 bases from J; bases unmatched to any gene: 7. CDR3 size: 14 residues. CDR3 sequence (DNA): TGCGCCAGCAGCCGAGGGCAGGGGGTCTACGAGCAGTACTTC. As protein: CASSRGQGVYEQYF.

The chain links TRBV5-6 to TRBJ2-7; D might be TRBD2 (6 bases). CDR3 length: 15 amino acids. CDR1 is SGHDT and CDR2 is YYEEEE in the germline V gene. The ends were cut back, 4 bases at V and 0 bases at J, with 14 bases in the middle. CDR3 bases: TGTGCCAGCAGCGGATGGACTATCCTCTCCTACGAGCAGTACTTC. Residues: CASSGWTILSYEQYF.

CDR3 DNA: TGTGCCAGCAGCGTAGCTATTGCGGTAACTGAAGCTTTCTTT. The encoded protein is CASSVAIAVTEAFF. The V call is TRBV9, the J call TRBJ1-1; no firm D call. Germline loops: CDR1 SGDLS, CDR2 YYNGEE. This CDR3 contains 14 residues. V lost 0 bases, J lost 5 bases, and 11 bases lay in between.

In its sample, this clonotype was seen a few times. The chain carries TRBV27 and TRBJ2-7, with a tentative D call TRBD1 (6 bases). CDR1 is MNHEY and CDR2 is SMNVEV in the germline V gene (reference sequence). Trimming left V 8 bases short and J 5 bases short, with 13 bases between. The CDR3 runs to 12 residues. CDR3 DNA: TGTGCCAGCGGGTCACAGGGCCACGAGCAGTACTTC. Protein: CASGSQGHEQYF.